This T cell receptor beta chain emerged from a study of T cells in Graves' hyperthyroidism and ophthalmopathy. Whole-study findings and limits: A model of 13 V-J pairs discriminated ophthalmopathy from stable hyperthyroidism.

Amplification yielded TCR beta CDR3 regions, with RNA transcripts as the source. In the first-round RT-PCR of the TCR CDR3, the HTBI primer set was used. TCRdb reanalysed the multiplex PCR reads using MiXCR and keeps one entry per CDR3 protein. The sample has 600,000 or so distinct CDR3 sequences, approximately 44% seen once. Graves' hyperthyroidism is called stable when ophthalmopathy does not progress within 18 months. Patients were aged 18 to 65, had disease duration under 2 months, and had newly diagnosed hyperthyroidism. Germline assignment: CDR1 MGHDK and CDR2 SYGVNS. CDR3 size: 14 residues. J lost 5 bases, V lost 3 bases, and 3 bases had no gene match. As concerns this clonotype: Its specificity is not known.

The chain couples TRBV25-1 to TRBJ1-4, with 7 bases aligning to TRBD1. This TCR derives from a woman aged 18-29 years with Graves' hyperthyroidism. Source material: peripheral blood or thyroid tissue (not recorded which). Here the CDR3 DNA reads TGTGCCAGCAGTGATGGGACAGTCAATGAAAAACTGTTTTTT. This encodes CASSDGTVNEKLFF.